Below, 2 T cell receptor beta chains from the same sample are listed, as sequenced in a study of CD8 T cells in ankylosing spondylitis. TCRdb fed the 5' RACE reads into MiXCR, producing one record per CDR3 protein. The sample records about 300,000 distinct CDR3 sequences, around a tenth being singletons. The specimen was blood, either unsorted or a sorted T cell fraction (not recorded which). The receptors shown here come from a female donor with ankylosing spondylitis or in good health (not recorded which).

The chain recombines TRBV7-8 with TRBJ2-2; no definite D call. Trimming shortened V by 5 bases and J by 6 bases, and 22 bases separated the two germline ends. Germline V gene lookup returns CDR1 SGHVS and CDR2 FQNEAQ. The CDR3 spans 17 residues. The CDR3, as DNA: TGTGCCAGCAGCCCAAAAACCGGGCCCACTCGCCCCGGGGAGCTGTTTTTT. Protein: CASSPKTGPTRPGELFF. The full variable domain, with the rest looked up from reference TRBV7-8 and TRBJ2-2, is GAGVSQSPRYKVAKRGQDVALRCDPISGHVSLFWYQQALGQGPEFLTYFQNEAQLDKSGLPSDRFFAERPEGSVSTLKIQRTQQEDSAVYLCASSPKTGPTRPGELFFGEGSRLTVL.

The CDR3 nucleotides read TGCAGTGCCCCCTGGGTAACAACTAATGAAAAACTGTTTTTT. Its translation is CSAPWVTTNEKLFF. The J gene is TRBJ1-4, the V gene TRBV20-1; D call uncertain. The V end was cut by 6 bases, the J end by 0 bases, with 11 bases between. The CDR3 spans 14 residues. From germline, CDR1 is DFQATT and CDR2 SNEGSKA (reference sequence).